This TCR beta chain originates from a study of CD8+ T cells in alopecia areata. Study overall: Tofacitinib was taken orally by treated patients, and the dose was 5 to 10 mg twice daily.

Once RNA had been extracted, it was reverse transcribed into cDNA to act as the sequencing template. Using immunoSEQ multiplex PCR, the repertoire was profiled, and TCRdb retains in-frame clones only, with some absent. The table lists fewer than 150,000 clones, roughly two fifths of them singletons. The CDR3 contains 15 residues. The germline CDR1 and CDR2 sequences are MGHRA and YSYEKL. Deletions cut 5 bases from V and 5 bases from J, with 19 bases between. Lesional scalp tissue (obtained by punch biopsy) and peripheral blood were collected from alopecia areata patients. This clone has just a few counts. The antigen remains unidentified. Study-wide findings and caveats: The study also sequences resident alphabeta T cells of normal skin in scalp samples. Affected scalp, especially in alopecia totalis/universalis, had a higher clonality than normal scalp did.

This clonotype originated in a human donor with alopecia areata. The chain links TRBV4-1 to TRBJ2-7; D is uncertain. Material: CD4+ T cells sorted from blood. The CDR3 nucleotides read TGCGCCAGCAGCTTCCGGTGGCCCGGTGAGAACGAGCAGTACTTC. It is translated as CASSFRWPGENEQYF.